This T cell receptor beta chain was documented in a study of blood T cell repertoires in COVID-19. Study-level information: From the United States, Italy and Spain came samples of acute and convalescent COVID-19.

Clones were sequenced by immunoSEQ multiplex PCR, and TCRdb holds only the in-frame ones, with some missing. Of a few hundred thousand clones in the sample, about nine tenths are singletons; the top ten hold around 7%. Assignments of participants to cohorts depended upon their own reported clinical history. The CDR3 sequence is 17 residues long. This clonotype originated in a man aged 25-45 years in a cohort exposed to, infected with or recovered from COVID-19 (not recorded which). Specimen: PBMCs or T cells enriched from blood (not recorded which). The chain combines TRBV21-1 with TRBJ1-2. TRBV21-1 is a recognized pseudogene. The CDR3 DNA follows: TGTGCCAGCAGCAAAAGGACGCACGGGACTTGGGGGTATGGCTACACCTTC. It codes for CASSKRTHGTWGYGYTF.